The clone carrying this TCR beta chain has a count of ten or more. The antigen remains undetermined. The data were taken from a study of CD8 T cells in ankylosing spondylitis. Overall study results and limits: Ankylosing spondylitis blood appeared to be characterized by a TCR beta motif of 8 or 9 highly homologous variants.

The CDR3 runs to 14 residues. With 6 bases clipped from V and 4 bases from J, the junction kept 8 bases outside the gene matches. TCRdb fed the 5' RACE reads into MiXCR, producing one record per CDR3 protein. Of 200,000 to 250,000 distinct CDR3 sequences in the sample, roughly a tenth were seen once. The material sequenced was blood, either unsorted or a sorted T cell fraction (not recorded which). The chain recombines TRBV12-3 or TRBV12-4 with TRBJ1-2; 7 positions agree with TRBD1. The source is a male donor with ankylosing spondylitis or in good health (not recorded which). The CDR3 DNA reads TGTGCCAGCAGCCGAGGGACAGCGGTCTATGGCTACACCTTC. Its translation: CASSRGTAVYGYTF.